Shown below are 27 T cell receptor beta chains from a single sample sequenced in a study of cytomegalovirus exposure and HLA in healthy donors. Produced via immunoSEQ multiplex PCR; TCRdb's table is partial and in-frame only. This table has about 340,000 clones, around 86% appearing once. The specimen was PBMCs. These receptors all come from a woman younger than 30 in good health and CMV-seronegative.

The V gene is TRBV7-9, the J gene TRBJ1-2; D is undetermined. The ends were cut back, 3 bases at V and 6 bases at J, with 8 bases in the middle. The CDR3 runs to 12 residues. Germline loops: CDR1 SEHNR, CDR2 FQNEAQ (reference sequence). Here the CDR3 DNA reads TGTGCCAGCAGCTTCGCGGAAAATGGCTACACCTTC. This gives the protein CASSFAENGYTF.

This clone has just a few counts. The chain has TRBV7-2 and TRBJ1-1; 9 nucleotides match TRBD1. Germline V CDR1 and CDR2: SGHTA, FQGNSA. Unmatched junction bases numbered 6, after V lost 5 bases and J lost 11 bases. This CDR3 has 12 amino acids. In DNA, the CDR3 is TGTGCCAGCAGCGGGGACAGGGCTCATGCTTTCTTT. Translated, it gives CASSGDRAHAFF.

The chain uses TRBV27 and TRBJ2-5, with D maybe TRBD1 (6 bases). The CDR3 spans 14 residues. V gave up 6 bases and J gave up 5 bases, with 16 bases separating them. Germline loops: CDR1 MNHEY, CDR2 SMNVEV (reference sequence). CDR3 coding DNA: TGTGCCAGCAGGCCGGGACACCCGGTCGAGACCCAGTACTTC. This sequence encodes CASRPGHPVETQYF.

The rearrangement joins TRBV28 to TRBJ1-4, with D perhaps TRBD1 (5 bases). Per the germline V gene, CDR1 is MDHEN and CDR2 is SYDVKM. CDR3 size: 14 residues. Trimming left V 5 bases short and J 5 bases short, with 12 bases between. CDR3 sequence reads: CASSAPTVNEKLFF. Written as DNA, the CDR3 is TGTGCCAGCAGTGCGCCGACAGTAAATGAAAAACTGTTTTTT.

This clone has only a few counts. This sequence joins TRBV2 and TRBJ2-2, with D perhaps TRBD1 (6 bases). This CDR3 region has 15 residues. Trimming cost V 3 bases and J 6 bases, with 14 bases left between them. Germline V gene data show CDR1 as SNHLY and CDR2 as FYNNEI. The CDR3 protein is CASSDFTGIAGELFF. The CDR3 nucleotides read TGTGCCAGCAGTGATTTTACAGGGATCGCCGGGGAGCTGTTTTTT.

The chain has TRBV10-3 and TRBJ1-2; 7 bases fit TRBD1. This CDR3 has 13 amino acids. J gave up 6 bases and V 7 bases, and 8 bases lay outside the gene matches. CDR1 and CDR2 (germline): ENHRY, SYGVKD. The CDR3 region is CAITKTGVNGYTF. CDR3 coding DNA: TGTGCCATCACTAAAACAGGGGTGAATGGCTACACCTTC.

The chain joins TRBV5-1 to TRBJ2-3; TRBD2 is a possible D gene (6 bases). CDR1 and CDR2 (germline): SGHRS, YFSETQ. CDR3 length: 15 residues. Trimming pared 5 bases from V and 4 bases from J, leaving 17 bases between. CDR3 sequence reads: CASRNVGGGADTQYF. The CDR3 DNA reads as TGCGCCAGCAGGAACGTTGGCGGAGGGGCAGATACGCAGTATTTT.

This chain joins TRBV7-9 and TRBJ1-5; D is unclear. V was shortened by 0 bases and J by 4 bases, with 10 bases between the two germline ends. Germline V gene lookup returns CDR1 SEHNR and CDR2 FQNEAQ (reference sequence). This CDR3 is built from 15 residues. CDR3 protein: CASSLAVSDNQPQHF. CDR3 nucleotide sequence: TGTGCCAGCAGCTTAGCGGTGTCAGATAATCAGCCCCAGCATTTT.

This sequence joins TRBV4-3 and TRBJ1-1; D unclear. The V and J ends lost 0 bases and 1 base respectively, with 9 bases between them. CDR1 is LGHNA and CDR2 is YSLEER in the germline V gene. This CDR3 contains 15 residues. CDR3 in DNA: TGCGCCAGCAGCCAAGATGTGAGTAAGAACACTGAAGCTTTCTTT. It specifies CASSQDVSKNTEAFF.

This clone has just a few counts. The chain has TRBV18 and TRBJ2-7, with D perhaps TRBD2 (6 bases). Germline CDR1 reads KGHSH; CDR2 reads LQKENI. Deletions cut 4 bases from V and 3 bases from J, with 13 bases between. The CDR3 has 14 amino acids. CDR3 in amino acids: CASSRTNWDYEQYF. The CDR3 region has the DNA TGTGCCAGCTCACGGACTAATTGGGACTACGAGCAGTACTTC.

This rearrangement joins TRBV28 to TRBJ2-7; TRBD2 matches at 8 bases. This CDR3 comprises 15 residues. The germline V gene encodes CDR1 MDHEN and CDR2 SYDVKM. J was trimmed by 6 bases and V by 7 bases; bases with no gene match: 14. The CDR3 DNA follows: TGTGCCAGCACACCGACCGGGACTAGAAGTACCGAGCAGTACTTC. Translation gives CASTPTGTRSTEQYF. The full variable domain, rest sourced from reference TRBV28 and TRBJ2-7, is DVKVTQSSRYLVKRTGEKVFLECVQDMDHENMFWYRQDPGLGLRLIYFSYDVKMKEKGDIPEGYSVSREKKERFSLILESASTNQTSMYLCASTPTGTRSTEQYFGPGTRLTVT.

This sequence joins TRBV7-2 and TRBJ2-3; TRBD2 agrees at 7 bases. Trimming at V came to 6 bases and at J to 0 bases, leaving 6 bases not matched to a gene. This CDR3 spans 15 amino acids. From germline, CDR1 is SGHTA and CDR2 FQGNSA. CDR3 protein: CASRGAGPSTDTQYF. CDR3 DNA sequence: TGTGCCAGCAGGGGAGCGGGACCTAGCACAGATACGCAGTATTTT.

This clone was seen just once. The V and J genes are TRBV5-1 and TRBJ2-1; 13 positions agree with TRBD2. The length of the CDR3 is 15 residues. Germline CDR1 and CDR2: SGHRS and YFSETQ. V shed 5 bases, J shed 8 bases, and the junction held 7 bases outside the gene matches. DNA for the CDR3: TGCGCCAGCAGACCTCCCACTAGCGGGAGGGATGAGCAGTTCTTC. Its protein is CASRPPTSGRDEQFF.

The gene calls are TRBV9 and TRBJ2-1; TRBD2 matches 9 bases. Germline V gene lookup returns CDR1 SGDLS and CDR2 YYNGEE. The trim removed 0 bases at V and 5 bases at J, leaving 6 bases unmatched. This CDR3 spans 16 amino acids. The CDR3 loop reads CASSVGSSGADNEQFF. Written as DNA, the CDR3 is TGTGCCAGCAGCGTAGGTTCTAGCGGGGCGGACAATGAGCAGTTCTTC. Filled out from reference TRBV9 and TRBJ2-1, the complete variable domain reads DSGVTQTPKHLITATGQRVTLRCSPRSGDLSVYWYQQSLDQGLQFLIQYYNGEERAKGNILERFSAQQFPDLHSELNLSSLELGDSALYFCASSVGSSGADNEQFFGPGTRLTVL.

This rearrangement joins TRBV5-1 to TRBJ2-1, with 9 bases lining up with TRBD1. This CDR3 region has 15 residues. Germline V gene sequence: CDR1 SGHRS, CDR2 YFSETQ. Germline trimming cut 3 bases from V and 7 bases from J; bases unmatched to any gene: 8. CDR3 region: CASSSRDRVVNEQFF. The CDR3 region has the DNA TGCGCCAGCAGCTCCCGGGACAGGGTTGTAAATGAGCAGTTCTTC.

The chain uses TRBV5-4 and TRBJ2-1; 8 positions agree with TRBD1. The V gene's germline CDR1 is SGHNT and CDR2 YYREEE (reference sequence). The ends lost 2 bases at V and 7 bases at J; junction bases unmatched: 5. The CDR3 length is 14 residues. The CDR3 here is CASSFGQGGNEQFF. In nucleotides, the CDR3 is TGTGCCAGCAGCTTCGGACAGGGTGGGAATGAGCAGTTCTTC.

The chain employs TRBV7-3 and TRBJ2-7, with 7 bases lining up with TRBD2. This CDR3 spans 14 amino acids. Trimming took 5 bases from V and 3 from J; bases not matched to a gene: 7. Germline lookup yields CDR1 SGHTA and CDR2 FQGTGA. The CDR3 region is CASSRSGADYEQYF. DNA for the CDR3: TGTGCCAGCAGCCGCAGCGGGGCGGACTACGAGCAGTACTTC. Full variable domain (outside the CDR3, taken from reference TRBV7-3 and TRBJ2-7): GAGVSQTPSNKVTEKGKYVELRCDPISGHTALYWYRQSLGQGPEFLIYFQGTGAADDSGLPNDRFFAVRPEGSVSTLKIQRTERGDSAVYLCASSRSGADYEQYFGPGTRLTVT.

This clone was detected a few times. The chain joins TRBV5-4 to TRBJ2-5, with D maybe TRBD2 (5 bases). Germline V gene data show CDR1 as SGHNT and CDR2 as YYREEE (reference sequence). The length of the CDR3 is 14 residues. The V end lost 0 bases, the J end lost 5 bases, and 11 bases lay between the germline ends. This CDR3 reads CASSLGATGETQYF. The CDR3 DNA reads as TGTGCCAGCAGCTTGGGAGCCACGGGGGAGACCCAGTACTTC.

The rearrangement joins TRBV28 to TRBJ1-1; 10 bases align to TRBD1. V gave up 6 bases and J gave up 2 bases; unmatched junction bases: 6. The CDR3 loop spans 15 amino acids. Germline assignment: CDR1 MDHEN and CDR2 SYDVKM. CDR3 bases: TGTGCCAGCAGGGGGACAGGGGAAGGTAACACTGAAGCTTTCTTT. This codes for CASRGTGEGNTEAFF.

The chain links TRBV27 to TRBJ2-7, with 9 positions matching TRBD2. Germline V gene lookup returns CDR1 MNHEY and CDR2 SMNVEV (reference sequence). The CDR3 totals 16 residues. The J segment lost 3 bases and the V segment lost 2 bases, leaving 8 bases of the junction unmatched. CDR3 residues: CASSLLFAGGIYEQYF. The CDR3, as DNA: TGTGCCAGCAGTTTACTTTTCGCGGGGGGGATCTACGAGCAGTACTTC.

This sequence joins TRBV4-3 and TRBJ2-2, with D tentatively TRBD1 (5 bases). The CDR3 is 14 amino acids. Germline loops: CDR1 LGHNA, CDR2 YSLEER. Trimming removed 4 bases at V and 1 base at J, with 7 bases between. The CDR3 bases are TGCGCCAGCAGCCCGCAGGGGAACACCGGGGAGCTGTTTTTT. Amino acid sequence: CASSPQGNTGELFF.

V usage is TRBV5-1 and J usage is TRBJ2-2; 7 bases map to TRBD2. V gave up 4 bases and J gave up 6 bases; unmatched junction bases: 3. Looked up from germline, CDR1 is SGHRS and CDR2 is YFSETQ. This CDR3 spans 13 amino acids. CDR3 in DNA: TGCGCCAGCAGCAAACTAGCGCCCGGGGAGCTGTTTTTT. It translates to CASSKLAPGELFF.

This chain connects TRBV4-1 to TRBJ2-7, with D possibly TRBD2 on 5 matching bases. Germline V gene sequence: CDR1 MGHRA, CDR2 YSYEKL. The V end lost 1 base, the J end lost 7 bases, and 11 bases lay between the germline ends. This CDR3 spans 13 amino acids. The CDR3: CASSQVLAWEQYF. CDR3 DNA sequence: TGCGCCAGCAGCCAAGTTCTAGCTTGGGAGCAGTACTTC.

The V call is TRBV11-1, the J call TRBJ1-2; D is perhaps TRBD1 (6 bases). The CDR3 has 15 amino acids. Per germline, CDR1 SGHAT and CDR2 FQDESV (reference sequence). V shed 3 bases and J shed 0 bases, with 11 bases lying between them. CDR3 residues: CASSFSTGPNYGYTF. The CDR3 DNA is TGTGCCAGCAGCTTCAGCACAGGGCCTAACTATGGCTACACCTTC.

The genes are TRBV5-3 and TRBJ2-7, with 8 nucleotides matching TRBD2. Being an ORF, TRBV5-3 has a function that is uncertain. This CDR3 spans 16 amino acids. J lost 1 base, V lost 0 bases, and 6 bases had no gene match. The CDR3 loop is CARSLDERESSYEQYF. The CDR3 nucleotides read TGTGCCAGAAGCTTGGATGAGCGGGAGTCTTCCTACGAGCAGTACTTC.

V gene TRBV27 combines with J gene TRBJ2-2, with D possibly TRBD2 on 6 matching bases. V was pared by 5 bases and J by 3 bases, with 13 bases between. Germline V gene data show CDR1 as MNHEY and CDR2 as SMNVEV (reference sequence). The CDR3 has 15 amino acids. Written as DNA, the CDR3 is TGTGCCAGCAGTCTTCGGGGGTTCGACACCGGGGAGCTGTTTTTT. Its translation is CASSLRGFDTGELFF.

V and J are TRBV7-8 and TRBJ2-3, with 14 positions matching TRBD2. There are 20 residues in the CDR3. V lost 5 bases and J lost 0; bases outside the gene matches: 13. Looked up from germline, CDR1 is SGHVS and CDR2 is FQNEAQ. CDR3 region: CASSPRLAGGISPSTDTQYF. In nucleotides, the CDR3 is TGTGCCAGCAGCCCTCGACTAGCGGGAGGGATCAGTCCTAGCACAGATACGCAGTATTTT.